These T cell receptor beta chains were read from a single sample in a study of Ad26.COV2.S vaccination and SARS-CoV-2 variants. Assay used: immunoSEQ multiplex PCR; TCRdb lists only in-frame clones, some missing. The sample shows approximately 350,000 clones, 83% of them seen only once. The sample here was peripheral blood, taken in a trial of Ad26.COV2.S vaccine versus placebo. The source of these receptors is a person between 18 and 59 years old who received the Ad26.COV2.S COVID-19 vaccine or a placebo. Both conserved end residues are part of each CDR3.

J | V | CDR3
TRBJ1-2 | TRBV6-5 | CASSYSHQQPAGYTF
TRBJ2-1 | TRBV10-2 | CASRGTSGMIQFF
TRBJ2-5 | TRBV7-2 | CASQTIQETQYF
TRBJ1-6 | TRBV6-1 | CAGSGTGSSYNSPLHF
TRBJ2-2 | TRBV19 | CASTMRGDTGELFF
TRBJ1-3 | TRBV6-5 | CASRPVRGGTDTIYF
TRBJ2-1 | TRBV12-3/TRBV12-4 | CASSLGTRNEQFF
TRBJ1-3 | TRBV19 | CASSIRGQGVTGNTIYF
TRBJ2-7 | TRBV18 | CASSPGQTTEHEQYF
TRBJ2-2 | TRBV7-3 | CASSLTSAGELFF
TRBJ1-6 | TRBV7-3 | CASSPSTTGSSSPLHF
TRBJ2-1 | TRBV7-3 | CASSSGGRDNEQFF
TRBJ2-1 | TRBV11-3 | CASSLVVRAPNEQFF
TRBJ1-2 | TRBV28 | CASSLAGYGYTF
TRBJ2-3 | TRBV18 | CASSPPSGRAGVDTQYF